At least ten counts were recorded for the clone carrying this T cell receptor (beta chain). Its specificity is not known. From RNA transcripts, TCR beta CDR3 regions were amplified. First-round RT-PCR with HTBI primers amplified the TCR CDR3 region. TCRdb reprocessed the multiplex PCR reads via MiXCR and lists one record per CDR3 protein. The sample lists fewer than 700,000 distinct CDR3 sequences, roughly 16% occurring once. This specimen belongs to a study of T cells in Graves' hyperthyroidism and ophthalmopathy. The CDR3 extends over 15 amino acids. The ends were cut back, 6 bases at V and 2 bases at J, with 18 bases in the middle. The germline V gene encodes CDR1 GTSNPN and CDR2 SVGIG (reference sequence). Study-level findings and limits: Clonotypes that were expanded in thyroid above 0.001 mostly appeared in blood too.

What was sequenced was blood. This chain connects TRBV30 to TRBJ2-3; a possible D gene is TRBD1 (5 bases). This TCR was sampled from a woman aged 25-40 years with Graves' hyperthyroidism. The DNA for the CDR3 is TGTGCCTGCCAATGGAATCTGGGGCACACAGATACGCAGTATTTT. Encoded protein: CACQWNLGHTDTQYF.